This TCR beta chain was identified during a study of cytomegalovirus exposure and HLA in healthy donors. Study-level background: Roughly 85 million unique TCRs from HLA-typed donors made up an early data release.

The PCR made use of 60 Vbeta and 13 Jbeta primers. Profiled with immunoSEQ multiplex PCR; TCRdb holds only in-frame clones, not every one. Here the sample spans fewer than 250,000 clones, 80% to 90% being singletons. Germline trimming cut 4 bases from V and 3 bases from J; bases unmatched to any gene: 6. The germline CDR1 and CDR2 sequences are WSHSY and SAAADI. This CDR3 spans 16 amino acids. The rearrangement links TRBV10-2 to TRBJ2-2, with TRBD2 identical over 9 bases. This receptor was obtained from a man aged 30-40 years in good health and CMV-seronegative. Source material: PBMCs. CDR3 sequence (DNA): TGCGCCAGCAGTGTAATAAGCGGGGGGCACACCGGGGAGCTGTTTTTT. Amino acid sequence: CASSVISGGHTGELFF.